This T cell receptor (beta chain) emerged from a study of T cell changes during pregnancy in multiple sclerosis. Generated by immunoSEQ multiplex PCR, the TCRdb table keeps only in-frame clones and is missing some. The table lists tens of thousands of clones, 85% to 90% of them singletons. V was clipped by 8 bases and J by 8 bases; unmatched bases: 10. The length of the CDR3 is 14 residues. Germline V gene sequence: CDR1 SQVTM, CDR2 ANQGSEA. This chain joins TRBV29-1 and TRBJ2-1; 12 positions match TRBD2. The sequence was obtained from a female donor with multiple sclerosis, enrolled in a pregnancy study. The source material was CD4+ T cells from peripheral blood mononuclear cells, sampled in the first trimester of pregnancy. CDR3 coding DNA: TGCAGCTTCCAAGCTAGCGGGAGGGCCCATGAGCAGTTCTTC. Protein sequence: CSFQASGRAHEQFF.